A single TCR beta chain is shown here with its context. Its antigen is currently not known. No qualities accompany the bases; no much larger clone lies one base away. V trim: 5 bases; J trim: 6 bases; unmatched bases: 5. Looking up the germline V gene yields CDR1 SQVTM and CDR2 ANQGSEA. Inclusive of the bounding cysteine and phenylalanine, the CDR3 is 13 residues long. The DNA shown is the 39-base CDR3, in frame from base 1. After PBMCs were isolated by density centrifugation and stained for CD3, CD4 and CD8, a FACSAria was used to sort CD4+ and CD8+ T cells. Scalp biopsies and blood samples were provided by unaffected controls. The data derive from a study of CD8+ T cells in alopecia areata (dated by TCRdb to 2016 to 2019). Regarding the study in general: High-throughput TCRbeta sequencing was used to examine T cell clonal expansion in alopecia areata in both the C3H/HeJ mouse model and human patients. Human TCRbeta sequencing covered scalp tissue and sorted CD4+ and CD8+ peripheral blood T cells from patchy and totalis/universalis alopecia areata patients and healthy controls. Clonality in the scalp was compared among normal scalp (n=4), patchy alopecia areata scalp (n=8), and alopecia totalis/universalis scalp (n=8). RNA was obtained with the PAXgene miRNA kit for fixed scalp, the miRNeasy kit for PBMCs, and the RNeasy kit for mouse skin. immunoSEQ multiplex PCR using 35 Vbeta forward primers and 13 Jbeta reverse primers was used to amplify TCRbeta CDR3 regions. General findings and caveats noted by the study authors: Unlike mouse skin, which is dominated by gammadelta T cells, normal human skin has resident alphabeta T cells that are also sequenced, and this complicates analysis of the scalp TCR repertoire. TCR sequences shared between patients were less clear than in mice, possibly partly because of HLA diversity in the patient population. Compared with normal scalp, lesional scalp, particularly in alopecia totalis/universalis, had higher clonality and more expanded CD8+ clones, which suggests antigenic drive.

Library method: the immunoSEQ multiplex PCR assay. For TCR sequencing, RNA was extracted from every sample and reverse transcribed into cDNA to serve as template. SuperScript III was used for first-strand cDNA synthesis, primed with a 2:1 mix of oligo-dT and random hexamers. A synthetic immune receptor repertoire was used to measure amplification bias, and any remaining bias was corrected computationally. The published analysis was carried out like this. After raw reads were preprocessed to remove errors, the CDR3 was defined following IMGT conventions as running from the conserved cysteine to phenylalanine. To get clonality, Shannon entropy was normalized by log2 of the number of productive unique TCRs and the result was subtracted from 1. Whether each scalp clone was CD4 or CD8 was inferred by checking scalp TCRbeta sequences against the CD4 and CD8 repertoires from sorted blood. TCRdb limited this immuneACCESS table to in-frame rearrangements with V and J called. A share of clones is missing; checked studies link under half to unresolved V genes, and the rest is unexplained. The V and J calls and the clone size are those of that table, but D and trimming were determined from the DNA. Here the sample has 95,000 to 120,000 clones; approximately 63% occur a single time. The top ten clones comprise roughly 19% of the sample.

The sequence links TRBV29-1 to TRBJ2-1, and 9 bases in between align with TRBD1. The receptor's source is a human donor in good health. Source material: CD8+ T cells sorted from blood. The CDR3 sequence is CSVPGQGTNEQFF. At the DNA level, the sequence is TGCAGCGTTCCGGGACAGGGAACCAATGAGCAGTTCTTC.